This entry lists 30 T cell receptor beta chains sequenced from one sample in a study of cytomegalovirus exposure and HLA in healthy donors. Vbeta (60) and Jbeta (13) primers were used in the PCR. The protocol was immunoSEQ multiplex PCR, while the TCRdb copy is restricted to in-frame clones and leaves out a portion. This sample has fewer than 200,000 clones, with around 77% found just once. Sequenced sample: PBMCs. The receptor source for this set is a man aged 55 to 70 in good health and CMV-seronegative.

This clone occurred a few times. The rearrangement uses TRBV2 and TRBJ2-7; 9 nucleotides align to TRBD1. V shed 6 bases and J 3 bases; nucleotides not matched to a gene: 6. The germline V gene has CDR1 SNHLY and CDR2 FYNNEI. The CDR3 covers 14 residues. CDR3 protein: CASRTGTGIYEQYF. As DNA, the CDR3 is TGTGCCAGCAGGACCGGGACAGGGATCTACGAGCAGTACTTC.

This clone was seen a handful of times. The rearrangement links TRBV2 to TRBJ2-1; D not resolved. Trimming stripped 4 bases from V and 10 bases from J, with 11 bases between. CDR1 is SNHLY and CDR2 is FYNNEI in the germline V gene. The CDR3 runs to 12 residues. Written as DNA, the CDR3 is TGTGCCAGCAGTGGCCTGGGCGAGGAGCAGTTCTTC. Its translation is CASSGLGEEQFF.

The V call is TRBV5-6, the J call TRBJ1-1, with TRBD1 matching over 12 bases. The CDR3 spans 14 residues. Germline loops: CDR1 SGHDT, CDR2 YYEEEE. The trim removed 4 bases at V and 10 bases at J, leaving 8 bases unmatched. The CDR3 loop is CASSQGTGGAGAFF. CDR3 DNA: TGTGCCAGCAGCCAAGGGACAGGGGGCGCGGGAGCTTTCTTT.

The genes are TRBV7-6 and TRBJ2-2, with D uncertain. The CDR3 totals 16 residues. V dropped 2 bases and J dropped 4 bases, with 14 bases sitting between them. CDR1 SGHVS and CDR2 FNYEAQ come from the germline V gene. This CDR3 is CASSLWADQGTGELFF. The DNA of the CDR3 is TGTGCCAGCAGCTTATGGGCAGATCAAGGCACCGGGGAGCTGTTTTTT. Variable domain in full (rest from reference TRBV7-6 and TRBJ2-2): GAGVSQSPRYKVTKRGQDVALRCDPISGHVSLYWYRQALGQGPEFLTYFNYEAQQDKSGLPNDRFSAERPEGSISTLTIQRTEQRDSAMYRCASSLWADQGTGELFFGEGSRLTVL.

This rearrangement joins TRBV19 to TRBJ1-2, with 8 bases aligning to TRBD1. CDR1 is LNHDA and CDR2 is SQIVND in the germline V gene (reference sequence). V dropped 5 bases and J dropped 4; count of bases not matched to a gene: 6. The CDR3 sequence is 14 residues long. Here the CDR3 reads CASSAGQGGYGYTF. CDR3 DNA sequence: TGTGCCAGTAGTGCAGGACAGGGCGGCTATGGCTACACCTTC.

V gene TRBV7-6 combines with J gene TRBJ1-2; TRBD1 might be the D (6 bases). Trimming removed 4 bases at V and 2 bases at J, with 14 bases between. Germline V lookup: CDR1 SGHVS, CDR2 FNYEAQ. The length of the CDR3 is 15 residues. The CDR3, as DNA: TGTGCCAGCAGCTCCCCAGGGACAAGGAACTATGGCTACACCTTC. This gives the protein CASSSPGTRNYGYTF.

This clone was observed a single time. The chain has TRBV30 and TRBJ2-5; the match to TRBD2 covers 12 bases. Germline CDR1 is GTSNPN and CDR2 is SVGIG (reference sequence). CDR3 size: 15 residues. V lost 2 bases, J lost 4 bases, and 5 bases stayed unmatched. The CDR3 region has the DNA TGTGCCTGGAGTCCTAGCGGGAGGGCGGCAGAGACCCAGTACTTC. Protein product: CAWSPSGRAAETQYF.

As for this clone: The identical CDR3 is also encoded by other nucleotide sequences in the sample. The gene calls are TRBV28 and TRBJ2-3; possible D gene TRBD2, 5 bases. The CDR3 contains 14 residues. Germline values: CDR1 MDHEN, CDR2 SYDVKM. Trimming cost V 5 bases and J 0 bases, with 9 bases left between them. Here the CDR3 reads CASSLAASTDTQYF. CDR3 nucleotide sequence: TGTGCCAGCAGTCTAGCAGCTAGCACAGATACGCAGTATTTT.

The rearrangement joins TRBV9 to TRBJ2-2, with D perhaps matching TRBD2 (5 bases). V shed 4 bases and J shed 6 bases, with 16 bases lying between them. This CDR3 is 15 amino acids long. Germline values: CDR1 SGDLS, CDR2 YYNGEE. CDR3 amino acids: CASSSEEGLAGELFF. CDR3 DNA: TGTGCCAGCAGCTCAGAAGAGGGTTTGGCCGGGGAGCTGTTTTTT.

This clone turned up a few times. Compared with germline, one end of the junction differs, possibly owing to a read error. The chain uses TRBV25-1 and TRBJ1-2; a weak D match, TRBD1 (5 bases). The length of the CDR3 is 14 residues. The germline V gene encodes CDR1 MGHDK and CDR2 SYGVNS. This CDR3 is CASTPGGSNYGYPF. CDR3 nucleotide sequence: TGTGCCAGCACCCCCGGGGGGTCTAACTATGGCTACCCCTTC.

The CDR3 here is CASSLLTALQETQYF. CDR3 coding DNA: TGTGCCAGCAGCTTATTGACAGCATTACAAGAGACCCAGTACTTC. The chain couples TRBV7-9 to TRBJ2-5, with D perhaps TRBD1 (5 bases). This CDR3 contains 15 residues. Germline lookup yields CDR1 SEHNR and CDR2 FQNEAQ (reference sequence). V was clipped by 2 bases and J by 2 bases, with 12 bases between them.

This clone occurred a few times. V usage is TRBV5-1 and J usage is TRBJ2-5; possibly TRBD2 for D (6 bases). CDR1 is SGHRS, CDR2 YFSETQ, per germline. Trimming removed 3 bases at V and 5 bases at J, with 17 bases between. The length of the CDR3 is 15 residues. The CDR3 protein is CASSSEGLVGETQYF. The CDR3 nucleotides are TGCGCCAGCAGCTCGGAGGGGTTAGTAGGTGAGACCCAGTACTTC. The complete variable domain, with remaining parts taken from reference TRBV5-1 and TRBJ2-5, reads KAGVTQTPRYLIKTRGQQVTLSCSPISGHRSVSWYQQTPGQGLQFLFEYFSETQRNKGNFPGRFSGRQFSNSRSEMNVSTLELGDSALYLCASSSEGLVGETQYFGPGTRLLVL.

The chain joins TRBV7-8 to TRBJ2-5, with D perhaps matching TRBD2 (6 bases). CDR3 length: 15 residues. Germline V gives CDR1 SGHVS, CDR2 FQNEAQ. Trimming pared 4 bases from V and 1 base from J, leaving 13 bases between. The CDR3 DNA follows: TGTGCCAGCAGCTCCCCCGGAGGGCCCCAAGAGACCCAGTACTTC. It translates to CASSSPGGPQETQYF.

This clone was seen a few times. The CDR3 sequence: CASSLVRTGGENIQYF. CDR3 in DNA: TGTGCCAGCAGCTTAGTTAGGACAGGGGGCGAAAACATTCAGTACTTC. The chain joins TRBV7-9 to TRBJ2-4; 11 bases fit TRBD1. Germline V gene data show CDR1 as SEHNR and CDR2 as FQNEAQ (reference sequence). After removal of 1 base from V and 5 bases from J, the junction contained 4 bases not matched to a gene. The CDR3 is made up of 16 amino acids.

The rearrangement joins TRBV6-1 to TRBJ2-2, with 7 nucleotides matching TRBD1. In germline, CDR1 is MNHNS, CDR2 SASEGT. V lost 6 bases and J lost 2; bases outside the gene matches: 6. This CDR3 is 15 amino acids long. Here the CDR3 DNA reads TGTGCCAGCAGGGAGACAGGGCTAAACACCGGGGAGCTGTTTTTT. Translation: CASRETGLNTGELFF.

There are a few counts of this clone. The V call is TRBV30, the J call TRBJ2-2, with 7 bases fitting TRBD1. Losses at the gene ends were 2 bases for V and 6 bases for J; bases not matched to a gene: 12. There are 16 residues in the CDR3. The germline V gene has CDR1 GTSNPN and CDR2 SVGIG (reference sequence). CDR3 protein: CAWSLPTGHSAGELFF. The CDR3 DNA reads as TGTGCCTGGAGTCTACCGACAGGGCATTCCGCCGGGGAGCTGTTTTTT. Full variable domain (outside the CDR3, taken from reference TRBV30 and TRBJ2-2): SQTIHQWPATLVQPVGSPLSLECTVEGTSNPNLYWYRQAAGRGLQLLFYSVGIGQISSEVPQNLSASRPQDRQFILSSKKLLLSDSGFYLCAWSLPTGHSAGELFFGEGSRLTVL.

In nucleotides, the CDR3 is TGTGCCAGCAGTGCAAATCGCGCCGAGCAGTACTTC. Encoded protein: CASSANRAEQYF. The V gene is TRBV6-6, the J gene TRBJ2-7; D is unclear. The germline V and J ends were trimmed by 5 bases and 6 bases, with 11 bases remaining between them. In germline, CDR1 is MNHNY, CDR2 SVGAGI (reference sequence). This CDR3 has 12 residues.

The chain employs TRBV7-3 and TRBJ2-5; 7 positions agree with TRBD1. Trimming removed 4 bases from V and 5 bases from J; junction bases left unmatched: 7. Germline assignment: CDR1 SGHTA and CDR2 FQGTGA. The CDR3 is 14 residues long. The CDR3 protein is CASSSTGSGETQYF. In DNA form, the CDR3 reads TGTGCCAGCAGCTCGACAGGGTCCGGGGAGACCCAGTACTTC.

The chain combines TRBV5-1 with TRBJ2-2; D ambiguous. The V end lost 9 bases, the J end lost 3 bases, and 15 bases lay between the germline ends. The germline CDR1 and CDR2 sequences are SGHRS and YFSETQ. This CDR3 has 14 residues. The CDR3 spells CATSENTYTGELFF. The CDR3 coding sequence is TGCGCCACCTCGGAGAACACTTACACCGGGGAGCTGTTTTTT.

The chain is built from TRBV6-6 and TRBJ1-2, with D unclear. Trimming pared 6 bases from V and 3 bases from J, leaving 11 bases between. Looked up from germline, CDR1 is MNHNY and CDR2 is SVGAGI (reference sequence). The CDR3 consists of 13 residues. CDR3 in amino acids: CASRDGNDYGYTF. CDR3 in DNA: TGTGCCAGCAGAGACGGGAATGACTATGGCTACACCTTC.

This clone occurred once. The CDR3 coding sequence is TGTGCCAGCAGTCACAAGAACACTGAAGCTTTCTTT. This encodes CASSHKNTEAFF. This chain joins TRBV7-9 and TRBJ1-1, with D uncertain. This CDR3 comprises 12 residues. Trimming shortened V by 6 bases and J by 1 base, and 6 bases separated the two germline ends. Per germline, CDR1 SEHNR and CDR2 FQNEAQ (reference sequence). Filled out from reference TRBV7-9 and TRBJ1-1, the complete variable domain reads DTGVSQNPRHKITKRGQNVTFRCDPISEHNRLYWYRQTLGQGPEFLTYFQNEAQLEKSRLLSDRFSAERPKGSFSTLEIQRTEQGDSAMYLCASSHKNTEAFFGQGTRLTVV.

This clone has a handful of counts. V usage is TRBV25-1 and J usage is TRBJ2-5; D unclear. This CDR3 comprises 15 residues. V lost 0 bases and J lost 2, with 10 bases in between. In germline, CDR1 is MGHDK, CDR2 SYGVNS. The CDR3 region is CASSEYGLRQETQYF. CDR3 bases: TGTGCCAGCAGTGAATATGGCTTACGACAAGAGACCCAGTACTTC.

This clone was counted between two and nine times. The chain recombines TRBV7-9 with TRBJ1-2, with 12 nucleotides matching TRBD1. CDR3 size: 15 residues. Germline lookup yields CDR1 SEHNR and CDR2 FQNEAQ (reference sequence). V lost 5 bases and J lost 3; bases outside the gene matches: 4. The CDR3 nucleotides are TGTGCCAGCAGCGGCGGGACAGGGGGCTACTATGGCTACACCTTC. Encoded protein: CASSGGTGGYYGYTF.

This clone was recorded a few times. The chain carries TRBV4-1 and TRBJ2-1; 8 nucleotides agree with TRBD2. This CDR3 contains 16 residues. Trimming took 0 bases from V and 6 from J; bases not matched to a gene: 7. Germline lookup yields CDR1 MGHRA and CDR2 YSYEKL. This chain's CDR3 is CASSQDRAGVSNEQFF. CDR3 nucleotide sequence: TGCGCCAGCAGCCAAGATAGAGCGGGAGTCTCCAATGAGCAGTTCTTC.

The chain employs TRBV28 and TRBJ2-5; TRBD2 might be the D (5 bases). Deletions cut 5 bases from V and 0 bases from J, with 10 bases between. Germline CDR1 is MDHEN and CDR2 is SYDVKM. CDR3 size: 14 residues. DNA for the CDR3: TGTGCCAGCAGTGCCCCGGGGAACCAAGAGACCCAGTACTTC. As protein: CASSAPGNQETQYF.

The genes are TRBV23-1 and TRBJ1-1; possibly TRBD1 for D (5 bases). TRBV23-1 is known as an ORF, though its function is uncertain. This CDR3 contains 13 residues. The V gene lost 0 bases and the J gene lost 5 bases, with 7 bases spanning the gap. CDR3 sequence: CASSQSGGTEAFF. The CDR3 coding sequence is TGCGCCAGCAGTCAATCGGGGGGAACTGAAGCTTTCTTT.

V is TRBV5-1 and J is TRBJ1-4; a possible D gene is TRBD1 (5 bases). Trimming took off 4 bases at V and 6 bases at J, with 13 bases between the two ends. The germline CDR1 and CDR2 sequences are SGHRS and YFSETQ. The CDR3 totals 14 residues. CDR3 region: CASSKGRTDEKLFF. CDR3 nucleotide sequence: TGCGCCAGCAGCAAGGGGAGGACGGATGAAAAACTGTTTTTT.

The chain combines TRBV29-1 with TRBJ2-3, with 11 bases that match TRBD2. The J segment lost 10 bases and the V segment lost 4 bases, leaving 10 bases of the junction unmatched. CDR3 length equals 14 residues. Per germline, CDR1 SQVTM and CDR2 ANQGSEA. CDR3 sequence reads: CSVALAGDFGAQYF. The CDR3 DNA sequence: TGCAGCGTTGCACTAGCGGGAGACTTCGGTGCGCAGTATTTT.

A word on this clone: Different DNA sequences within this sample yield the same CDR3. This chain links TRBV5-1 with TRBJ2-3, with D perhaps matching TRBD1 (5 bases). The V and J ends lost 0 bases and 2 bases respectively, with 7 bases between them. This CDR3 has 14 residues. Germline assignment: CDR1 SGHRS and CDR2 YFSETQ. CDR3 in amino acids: CASSLGQNTDTQYF. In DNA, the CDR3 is TGCGCCAGCAGCTTGGGACAGAACACAGATACGCAGTATTTT.

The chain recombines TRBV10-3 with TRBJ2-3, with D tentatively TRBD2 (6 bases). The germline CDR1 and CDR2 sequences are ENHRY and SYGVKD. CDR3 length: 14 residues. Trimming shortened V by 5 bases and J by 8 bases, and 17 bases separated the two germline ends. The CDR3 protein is CAISSGDGTLTQYF. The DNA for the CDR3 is TGTGCCATCAGTTCCGGGGATGGGACTCTTACGCAGTATTTT.